One and the same sample provided the 27 T cell receptor beta chains below, sequenced in a study of OX40 agonist ivuxolimab in advanced cancers. Library creation used the immunoSEQ multiplex PCR assay. TCRdb stores this immuneACCESS table with in-frame sequences only. Part of the clones is absent; in the studies checked, under half of the shortfall reflects unresolved V genes, and no reason is known for the rest. For this sample there are roughly 50,000 clones; about 91% appear just once. The ten largest clones take up 8% to 10% of the sample. Sequenced here: CD4+ or CD8+ T cells sorted from blood, sampled in a trial of the OX40 agonist ivuxolimab. Receptors were obtained from an adult with an advanced solid tumor such as melanoma, head and neck, liver or kidney cancer.

The V call is TRBV6-1, the J call TRBJ2-1; TRBD2 aligns across 10 bases. This CDR3 has 14 amino acids. V trimming: 5 bases; J trimming: 7 bases; junction bases outside the gene matches: 5. CDR1 is MNHNS, CDR2 SASEGT, per germline. CDR3 sequence (DNA): TGTGCCAGCAGTTCCTCACTAGCGGGGAATGAGCAGTTCTTC. It codes for CASSSSLAGNEQFF.

The CDR3 sequence: CASSLGIEAFF. The CDR3 region has the DNA TGTGCCAGCAGCTTAGGGATTGAAGCTTTCTTT. The V call is TRBV11-2, the J call TRBJ1-1; unclear D gene. Germline V CDR1 and CDR2: SGHAT, FQNNGV. Trimming removed 1 base from V and 7 bases from J, with 4 bases in between. This CDR3 has 11 residues.

The gene calls are TRBV7-2 and TRBJ1-6; 7 positions match TRBD1. The CDR3 runs 15 residues. V shed 3 bases, J shed 8 bases, and the junction held 7 bases outside the gene matches. The germline gives CDR1 SGHTA, CDR2 FQGNSA. The CDR3 spells CASSLGQSGYSPLHF. CDR3 nucleotide sequence: TGTGCCAGCAGCTTGGGACAGTCGGGTTATTCACCCCTCCACTTT.

In this sample, this clone turned up once. V usage is TRBV7-8 and J usage is TRBJ1-2; D not certain. CDR1 is SGHVS and CDR2 is FQNEAQ in the germline V gene. This CDR3 comprises 14 residues. V was trimmed by 0 bases and J by 1 base, leaving 6 bases between them. CDR3: CASSLAADNYGYTF. CDR3 bases: TGTGCCAGCAGCTTAGCGGCGGATAACTATGGCTACACCTTC.

The count of this clone is one. The CDR3 loop reads CASSYGQGGNYGYTF. DNA for the CDR3: TGTGCCAGCAGTTACGGGCAGGGAGGCAACTATGGCTACACCTTC. The genes are TRBV6-5 and TRBJ1-2; perhaps TRBD1 as D (5 bases). Trimming cost V 2 bases and J 2 bases, with 12 bases left between them. Germline V gene sequence: CDR1 MNHEY, CDR2 SVGAGI. This CDR3 is 15 amino acids long.

The rearrangement joins TRBV5-6 to TRBJ2-6; D is ambiguous. Germline loops: CDR1 SGHDT, CDR2 YYEEEE. Trimming stripped 4 bases from V and 0 bases from J, with 17 bases between. The length of the CDR3 is 18 residues. CDR3 loop: CASSLIVVGDSGANVLTF. The CDR3 coding sequence is TGTGCCAGCAGCCTTATAGTGGTTGGGGACTCTGGGGCCAACGTCCTGACTTTC.

The chain carries TRBV19 and TRBJ2-5; the D is unclear. V was pared by 5 bases and J by 0 bases, with 7 bases between. Germline V gives CDR1 LNHDA, CDR2 SQIVND (reference sequence). The CDR3 sequence is 13 residues long. The CDR3 nucleotides read TGTGCCAGTAGTGGCTGGGACCAAGAGACCCAGTACTTC. Its protein is CASSGWDQETQYF.

The J gene is TRBJ2-1, the V gene TRBV7-3, with 9 bases fitting TRBD2. The J segment lost 6 bases and the V segment lost 4 bases, leaving 10 bases of the junction unmatched. The V gene's germline CDR1 is SGHTA and CDR2 FQGTGA. CDR3 length: 16 amino acids. The CDR3 DNA reads as TGTGCCAGCAGCTCAGGGACTAGCCGGTTTGGCAATGAGCAGTTCTTC. The encoded protein is CASSSGTSRFGNEQFF.

This clone was detected only a few times. The J gene is TRBJ1-5, the V gene TRBV4-1; D remains unclear. Deletions cut 2 bases from V and 5 bases from J, with 10 bases between. Germline assignment: CDR1 MGHRA and CDR2 YSYEKL. The CDR3 length is 14 residues. The CDR3 DNA reads TGCGCCAGCAGCCAATTGGCAGGACATCAGCCCCAGCATTTT. Amino acids: CASSQLAGHQPQHF.

The chain carries TRBV5-1 and TRBJ2-7, with a tentative D call TRBD1 (5 bases). The V gene lost 2 bases and the J gene lost 0 bases, with 18 bases spanning the gap. In germline, CDR1 is SGHRS, CDR2 YFSETQ. This CDR3 region has 17 residues. The DNA for the CDR3 is TGCGCCAGCAGCTTTAGCCGGACACTTTTCGGCTCCTACGAGCAGTACTTC. Translated: CASSFSRTLFGSYEQYF.

The chain couples TRBV7-3 to TRBJ2-6; TRBD1 is a possible D gene (5 bases). V shed 2 bases and J shed 0 bases, with 5 bases lying between them. Germline V gives CDR1 SGHTA, CDR2 FQGTGA. The CDR3 has 15 amino acids. DNA of the CDR3: TGTGCCAGCAGCTTAGACAGCTCTGGGGCCAACGTCCTGACTTTC. This gives the protein CASSLDSSGANVLTF.

The V gene is TRBV12-5, the J gene TRBJ2-1, with 11 bases fitting TRBD1. The CDR3 is made up of 18 amino acids. Unmatched junction bases numbered 18, after V lost 7 bases and J lost 7 bases. Germline values: CDR1 LGHNT, CDR2 FRNRAP. The CDR3: CASASPGTGGPSLNEQFF. CDR3 nucleotides: TGTGCTAGTGCTAGTCCCGGGACAGGGGGTCCTTCCCTTAATGAGCAGTTCTTC.

The chain joins TRBV30 to TRBJ2-7; D perhaps matches TRBD1 (6 bases). CDR1 is GTSNPN and CDR2 is SVGIG in the germline V gene (reference sequence). The CDR3 loop spans 15 amino acids. Trimming took off 3 bases at V and 2 bases at J, with 17 bases between the two ends. The CDR3 sequence is CAWSGERQGTYEQYF. CDR3 nucleotide sequence: TGTGCCTGGAGCGGAGAGCGGCAGGGGACCTACGAGCAGTACTTC.

This clone was recorded once. The chain combines TRBV4-2 with TRBJ1-2, with D unresolved. Germline assignment: CDR1 LGHNA and CDR2 YNFKEQ. Trimming left V 3 bases short and J 4 bases short, with 15 bases between. The CDR3 is made up of 15 amino acids. In DNA form, the CDR3 reads TGTGCCAGCAGCCACCCTAGAACAAATTTCTATGGCTACACCTTC. Translated: CASSHPRTNFYGYTF.

The chain combines TRBV11-2 with TRBJ2-7, with 9 bases identical to TRBD2. The CDR3 runs 15 residues. Germline assignment: CDR1 SGHAT and CDR2 FQNNGV. V shed 5 bases, J shed 2 bases, and the junction held 7 bases outside the gene matches. CDR3 sequence (DNA): TGTGCCAGCAGCCAGGGGTCTAGCGGGACCTACGAGCAGTACTTC. It specifies CASSQGSSGTYEQYF.

V usage is TRBV19 and J usage is TRBJ1-1; no firm D call. Deletions cut 7 bases from V and 0 bases from J, with 9 bases between. Germline V lookup: CDR1 LNHDA, CDR2 SQIVND (reference sequence). CDR3 length equals 13 residues. The DNA for the CDR3 is TGTGCCAGTAATGCCAACTTGAACACTGAAGCTTTCTTT. This encodes CASNANLNTEAFF.

V gene TRBV27 combines with J gene TRBJ2-7; the match to TRBD2 covers 9 bases. Germline-derived CDR1 and CDR2 are MNHEY and SMNVEV (reference sequence). The V and J ends lost 5 bases and 1 base, in that order; junction bases with no gene match: 3. The CDR3 is 14 amino acids. The CDR3 loop is CASSQTSGSYEQYF. Written as DNA, the CDR3 is TGTGCCAGCAGTCAGACTAGCGGTTCCTACGAGCAGTACTTC.

This chain links TRBV4-3 with TRBJ2-3; D gene unclear. The CDR3 has 14 residues. CDR1 and CDR2 (germline): LGHNA, YSLEER. The V end was cut by 4 bases, the J end by 5 bases, with 13 bases between. The CDR3 reads CASSPREVGDTQYF. DNA of the CDR3: TGCGCCAGCAGCCCTAGAGAGGTTGGAGATACGCAGTATTTT.

This clone has just a few counts. The rearrangement joins TRBV4-1 to TRBJ1-5; D is possibly TRBD1 (5 bases). V shed 0 bases and J shed 7 bases, with 10 bases lying between them. CDR3 length: 14 residues. The V gene's germline CDR1 is MGHRA and CDR2 YSYEKL. Here the CDR3 DNA reads TGCGCCAGCAGCCAAGAGAAAGGGGACCAGCCCCAGCATTTT. Its translation: CASSQEKGDQPQHF.

V is TRBV14 and J is TRBJ2-7; D perhaps matches TRBD1 (5 bases). Germline V gene sequence: CDR1 SGHDN, CDR2 FVKESK. V lost 2 bases, J lost 3 bases, and 14 bases lay in between. The CDR3 runs 15 residues. The chain's CDR3 is CASSQRPGSNYEQYF. The CDR3 bases are TGTGCCAGCAGCCAAAGACCAGGGTCCAACTACGAGCAGTACTTC.

V is TRBV4-3 and J is TRBJ1-5; a possible D gene is TRBD1 (5 bases). Per germline, CDR1 LGHNA and CDR2 YSLEER. Trimming left V 0 bases short and J 3 bases short, with 12 bases between. This CDR3 comprises 16 residues. CDR3: CASSQDRGDPNQPQHF. As DNA, the CDR3 is TGCGCCAGCAGCCAAGATAGAGGGGACCCCAATCAGCCCCAGCATTTT.

The chain links TRBV9 to TRBJ2-7; the D gene is possibly TRBD1 (5 bases). V was cut by 1 base and J by 1 base, with 12 bases left in between. Germline V gene data show CDR1 as SGDLS and CDR2 as YYNGEE. This CDR3 contains 15 residues. Here the CDR3 DNA reads TGTGCCAGCAGCGTAAATCCGGACACGTCCTACGAGCAGTACTTC. Encoded protein: CASSVNPDTSYEQYF.

V and J are TRBV2 and TRBJ2-1; 9 bases are a match to TRBD2. V lost 7 bases and J lost 8; bases outside the gene matches: 12. CDR3 length: 15 residues. Germline CDR1 SNHLY, CDR2 FYNNEI. CDR3 sequence: CASTAGTSLWDEQFF. In DNA form, the CDR3 reads TGTGCCAGCACCGCCGGGACTAGCCTTTGGGATGAGCAGTTCTTC.

The chain carries TRBV6-1 and TRBJ1-3, with TRBD1 as a possible D gene (5 bases). Germline CDR1 is MNHNS and CDR2 is SASEGT. The ends were cut back, 3 bases at V and 4 bases at J, with 10 bases in the middle. The CDR3 sequence is 14 residues long. CDR3 coding DNA: TGTGCCAGCAGTGATGGGGGGTCCGGAAACACCATATATTTT. This sequence encodes CASSDGGSGNTIYF.

This chain's CDR3 is CASSPGVNYGYTF. CDR3 sequence (DNA): TGCGCCAGCAGCCCGGGAGTTAACTATGGCTACACCTTC. The J gene is TRBJ1-2, the V gene TRBV4-3, with D uncertain. Germline CDR1 is LGHNA and CDR2 is YSLEER. Between the trimmed V and J ends, which lost 4 bases and 1 base, there was a span of 7 bases. CDR3 length: 13 residues.

This clone is labeled as medium-sized (0.01 to 0.1%). V usage is TRBV29-1 and J usage is TRBJ1-2; tentative D call: TRBD1 (6 bases). The germline V gene has CDR1 SQVTM and CDR2 ANQGSEA. This CDR3 comprises 13 residues. Trimming took off 6 bases at V and 8 bases at J, with 19 bases between the two ends. CDR3 sequence: CSVGPGAISGYTF. The CDR3 coding sequence is TGCAGCGTAGGTCCAGGGGCCATTTCCGGCTACACCTTC.

The chain recombines TRBV30 with TRBJ2-3, with D possibly being TRBD2 (5 bases). The V and J ends lost 3 bases and 0 bases respectively, with 7 bases between them. From germline, CDR1 is GTSNPN and CDR2 SVGIG (reference sequence). The CDR3 is made up of 13 amino acids. The chain's CDR3 is CAWREESTDTQYF. CDR3 nucleotides: TGTGCCTGGAGGGAGGAAAGCACAGATACGCAGTATTTT.